This T cell receptor (beta chain) was observed in a study of blood T cell repertoires in COVID-19. Germline CDR1 is SGHNT and CDR2 is YYREEE (reference sequence). The CDR3 is 12 amino acids. V gave up 5 bases and J gave up 8 bases; unmatched junction bases: 3. Clones were read by immunoSEQ multiplex PCR, and TCRdb kept only the in-frame ones, dropping some. This repertoire shows roughly 120,000 clones, more than 80% found once; its top ten account for 25% to 35%. The V and J genes are TRBV5-4 and TRBJ2-1; TRBD2 aligns across 8 bases. The sample taken for sequencing was peripheral blood. The TCR comes from a man aged 70 or older with active or convalescent COVID-19. DNA for the CDR3: TGTGCCAGCAGATCCGGGGGGGATGAGCAGTTCTTC. Encoded protein: CASRSGGDEQFF.